These 8 T cell receptor beta chains came from one sample sequenced in a study of blood T cell repertoires in COVID-19 (dated by TCRdb to 2018 to 2020). The receptor library was made with the immunoSEQ multiplex PCR assay. Sourced from immuneACCESS, this table was stored by TCRdb with only in-frame sequences that have V and J called. A share of the clones is absent; for the studies checked, an unresolved V gene accounts for under half, and the remainder has no known explanation. For this sample the table gives 200,000 to 250,000 clones, of which approximately 80% were detected only once. The ten top clones hold approximately 9.2% of the sample. The material sequenced was PBMCs or T cells enriched from blood (not recorded which). The receptors originated from a man between 35 and 55 years old who had recovered from COVID-19.

The chain recombines TRBV5-1 with TRBJ1-2; D perhaps matches TRBD1 (5 bases). This CDR3 comprises 15 residues. Germline CDR1 SGHRS, CDR2 YFSETQ. Trimming pared 4 bases from V and 6 bases from J, leaving 19 bases between. The CDR3 DNA is TGCGCCAGCAGCCCCCGTGGGGCACCCCGGGATGGCTACACCTTC. The encoded protein is CASSPRGAPRDGYTF.

The chain links TRBV27 to TRBJ2-1, with 10 bases fitting TRBD2. The CDR3 is 15 amino acids. V was pared by 3 bases and J by 9 bases, with 8 bases of the junction left unmatched. CDR1 and CDR2 (germline): MNHEY, SMNVEV (reference sequence). The CDR3 DNA reads as TGTGCCAGCAGTTTCAGAGCGGGAGGGCCAGGTGAGCAGTTCTTC. Translating it yields CASSFRAGGPGEQFF.

This chain joins TRBV12-3 or TRBV12-4 and TRBJ2-1; maybe TRBD2 (5 bases). This CDR3 has 12 residues. V was cut by 8 bases and J by 8 bases, with 13 bases left in between. CDR3 sequence reads: CASGGLRDEQFF. The CDR3 DNA follows: TGTGCCAGCGGTGGACTTAGGGATGAGCAGTTCTTC.

The chain has TRBV4-1 and TRBJ2-7, with TRBD2 as a possible D gene (5 bases). CDR1 and CDR2 (germline): MGHRA, YSYEKL. There are 13 residues in the CDR3. Trimming took 1 base from V and 6 from J, leaving 10 bases between them. The DNA of the CDR3 is TGCGCCAGCAGCCAAGCCGGGAACGTCGAGCAGTACTTC. Its protein product is CASSQAGNVEQYF.

This clone appeared a few times. V is TRBV5-1 and J is TRBJ1-6; 12 bases map to TRBD1. The CDR3 has 17 amino acids. Unmatched junction bases numbered 9, after V lost 2 bases and J lost 9 bases. Germline values: CDR1 SGHRS, CDR2 YFSETQ. CDR3 nucleotide sequence: TGCGCCAGCAGCTTTACCGGGACAGGGGGCATTGGTTCACCCCTCCACTTT. Translation: CASSFTGTGGIGSPLHF.

V usage is TRBV5-1 and J usage is TRBJ1-5; 8 nucleotides align to TRBD1. The CDR3 sequence is 15 residues long. J gave up 6 bases and V 4 bases, and 9 bases lay outside the gene matches. Germline values: CDR1 SGHRS, CDR2 YFSETQ. Here the CDR3 reads CASSPETGGTQPQHF. The CDR3 DNA sequence: TGCGCCAGCAGCCCAGAAACAGGGGGAACTCAGCCCCAGCATTTT.

The V and J genes are TRBV19 and TRBJ1-3; a weak D match, TRBD1 (5 bases). The CDR3 contains 15 residues. V lost 5 bases, J lost 2 bases, and 13 bases lay in between. Germline loops: CDR1 LNHDA, CDR2 SQIVND (reference sequence). The CDR3 region is CASSSRTGPGNTIYF. The DNA of the CDR3 is TGTGCCAGTAGTTCTCGTACAGGCCCTGGAAACACCATATATTTT.

About this clone: The same CDR3 is also encoded by other DNA sequences in this sample. The chain's CDR3 is CASSHLRRGYTF. DNA for the CDR3: TGTGCCAGCAGCCATTTGAGGAGAGGCTACACCTTC. The genes are TRBV3-1 (or the pseudogene TRBV3-2) and TRBJ1-2; no definite D call. V lost 3 bases and J 8 bases, leaving 10 bases between the germline ends. Germline V gene lookup returns CDR1 LGHDT and CDR2 YNNKEL (reference sequence). The CDR3 runs 12 residues.